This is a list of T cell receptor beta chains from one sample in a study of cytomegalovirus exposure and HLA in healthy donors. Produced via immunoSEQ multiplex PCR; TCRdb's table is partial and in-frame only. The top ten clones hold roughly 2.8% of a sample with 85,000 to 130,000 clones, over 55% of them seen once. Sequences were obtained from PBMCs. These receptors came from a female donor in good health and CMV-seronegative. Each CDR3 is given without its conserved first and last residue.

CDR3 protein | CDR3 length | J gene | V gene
ASSLGGQLQETQY | 13 | TRBJ2-5 | TRBV7-8
ASSESGRPNYGYT | 13 | TRBJ1-2 | TRBV10-2
ASSFSGGYEQF | 11 | TRBJ2-1 | TRBV5-1
ASSPTTSTDTQY | 12 | TRBJ2-3 | TRBV5-1
ASSQGTGGGYT | 11 | TRBJ1-2 | TRBV5-1
ASREKTGGAETQY | 13 | TRBJ2-5 | TRBV2
ASDPGTSGPLSYNEQF | 16 | TRBJ2-1 | TRBV28
ASSLAGRYNTEAF | 13 | TRBJ1-1 | TRBV7-9
ASSLDRGGRVTEAF | 14 | TRBJ1-1 | TRBV10-2
ASTLGTTNTGELF | 13 | TRBJ2-2 | TRBV19
ASSLVRQGARETQY | 14 | TRBJ2-5 | TRBV11-2
ASTSLGNYEQY | 11 | - | TRBV28
ASSLSGGTNSEQY | 13 | TRBJ2-7 | TRBV5-1
SVERMREQF | 9 | TRBJ2-1 | TRBV29-1
ASRPRDNSYEQY | 12 | TRBJ2-7 | TRBV10-2
ANPLGTGEYGYT | 12 | TRBJ1-2 | TRBV21-1
ASSMTTPLLNQPQH | 14 | TRBJ1-5 | TRBV28
ASSWGPGGQETQY | 13 | TRBJ2-5 | TRBV27
ASSPGPGTAFYNEQF | 15 | TRBJ2-1 | TRBV9
ASSSTQDTEAF | 11 | TRBJ1-1 | TRBV19
ASPQDGDFYEQY | 12 | TRBJ2-7 | TRBV23-1
ASSKGQTATNEKLF | 14 | TRBJ1-4 | TRBV2
ASSETSDRIGGELF | 14 | TRBJ2-2 | TRBV2
ASSAGGSYGYT | 11 | TRBJ1-2 | TRBV7-9
ASSEGARAGGTDTQY | 15 | TRBJ2-3 | TRBV2
ASSSQVAGNEQY | 12 | TRBJ2-7 | TRBV5-1
ASSQDGGRGQETQY | 14 | TRBJ2-5 | TRBV4-1
ASRPGRDRGYEQY | 13 | TRBJ2-7 | TRBV28
AWSGGDWGNQPQH | 13 | TRBJ1-5 | TRBV30
ASTRVDSYEQY | 11 | TRBJ2-7 | TRBV5-6
ASSVVEGLWVYNEQF | 15 | TRBJ2-1 | TRBV9
ATGTSTDTQY | 10 | TRBJ2-3 | TRBV30
ASSDRGNQPQH | 11 | TRBJ1-5 | TRBV6-1
ASSDGLGASTDTQY | 14 | TRBJ2-3 | TRBV9
ASSYLAPQGPYGYT | 14 | TRBJ1-2 | TRBV6-5
ASGFGGPGGYSNQPQH | 16 | TRBJ1-5 | TRBV12-5
AWSVQRYGYT | 10 | TRBJ1-2 | TRBV30
ASSNLGQDGANTEAF | 15 | TRBJ1-1 | TRBV19
ASSPRTNEQF | 10 | TRBJ2-1 | TRBV25-1
ASGPRDYSYNEQF | 13 | TRBJ2-1 | TRBV5-1
ASSLDGAMGPF | 11 | TRBJ1-1 | TRBV5-6
ASSQTTGSEQY | 11 | TRBJ2-7 | TRBV14
ASMRGGRGYNEQF | 13 | TRBJ2-1 | TRBV5-8
ASRRTRGSYNEQF | 13 | TRBJ2-1 | TRBV11-1